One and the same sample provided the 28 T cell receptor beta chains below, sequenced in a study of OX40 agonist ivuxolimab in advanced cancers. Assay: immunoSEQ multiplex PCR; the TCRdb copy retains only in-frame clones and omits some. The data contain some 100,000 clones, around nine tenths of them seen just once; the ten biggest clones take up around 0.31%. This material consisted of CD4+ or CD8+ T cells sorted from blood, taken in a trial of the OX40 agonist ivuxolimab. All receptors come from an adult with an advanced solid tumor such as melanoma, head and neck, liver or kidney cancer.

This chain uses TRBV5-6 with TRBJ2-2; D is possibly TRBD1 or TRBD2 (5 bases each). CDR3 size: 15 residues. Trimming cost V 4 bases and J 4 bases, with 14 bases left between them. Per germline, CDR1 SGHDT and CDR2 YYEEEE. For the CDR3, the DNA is TGTGCCAGCAGCCGAGACCCAGGGAGCACCGGGGAGCTGTTTTTT. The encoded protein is CASSRDPGSTGELFF.

The CDR3 sequence: CASRPGLANTGELFF. CDR3 bases: TGTGCCAGCAGGCCGGGACTAGCGAACACCGGGGAGCTGTTTTTT. The chain combines TRBV6-5 with TRBJ2-2, with 8 nucleotides matching TRBD2. CDR3 size: 15 residues. The germline V gene encodes CDR1 MNHEY and CDR2 SVGAGI. After removal of 6 bases from V and 0 bases from J, the junction contained 3 bases not matched to a gene.

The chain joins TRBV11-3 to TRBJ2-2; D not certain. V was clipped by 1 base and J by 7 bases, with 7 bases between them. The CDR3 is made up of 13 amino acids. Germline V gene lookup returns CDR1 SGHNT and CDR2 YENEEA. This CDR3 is CASSLGNFGELFF. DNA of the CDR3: TGTGCCAGCAGCTTAGGGAACTTCGGGGAGCTGTTTTTT. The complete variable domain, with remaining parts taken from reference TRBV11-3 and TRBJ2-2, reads EAGVVQSPRYKIIEKKQPVAFWCNPISGHNTLYWYLQNLGQGPELLIRYENEEAVDDSQLPKDRFSAERLKGVDSTLKIQPAELGDSAVYLCASSLGNFGELFFGEGSRLTVL.

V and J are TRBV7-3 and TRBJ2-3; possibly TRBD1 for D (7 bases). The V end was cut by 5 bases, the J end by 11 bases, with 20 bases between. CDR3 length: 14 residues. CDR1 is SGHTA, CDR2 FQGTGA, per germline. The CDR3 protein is CASSLGTVLAKQYF. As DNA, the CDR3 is TGTGCCAGCAGCCTAGGGACAGTCCTAGCGAAGCAGTATTTT.

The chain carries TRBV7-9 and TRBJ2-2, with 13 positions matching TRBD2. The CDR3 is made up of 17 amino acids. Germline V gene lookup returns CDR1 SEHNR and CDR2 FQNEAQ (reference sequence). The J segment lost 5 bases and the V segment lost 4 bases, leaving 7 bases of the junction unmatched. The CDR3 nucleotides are TGTGCCAGCAGCTGGACTAGCGGGAGCTCAGAGACCGGGGAGCTGTTTTTT. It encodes CASSWTSGSSETGELFF.

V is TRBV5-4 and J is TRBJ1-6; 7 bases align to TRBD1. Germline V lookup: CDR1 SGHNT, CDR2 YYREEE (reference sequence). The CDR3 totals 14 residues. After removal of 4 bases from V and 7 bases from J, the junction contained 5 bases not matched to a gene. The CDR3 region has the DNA TGTGCCAGCAGCCCCGGGACAGTCAATTCACCCCTCCACTTT. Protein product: CASSPGTVNSPLHF.

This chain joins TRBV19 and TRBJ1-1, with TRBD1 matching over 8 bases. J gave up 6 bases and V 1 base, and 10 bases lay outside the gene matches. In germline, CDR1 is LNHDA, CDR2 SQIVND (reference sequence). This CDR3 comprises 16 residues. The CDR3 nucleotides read TGTGCCAGTAGTATAGGGCAGACAGGGGCGCCGGCTGAAGCTTTCTTT. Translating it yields CASSIGQTGAPAEAFF.

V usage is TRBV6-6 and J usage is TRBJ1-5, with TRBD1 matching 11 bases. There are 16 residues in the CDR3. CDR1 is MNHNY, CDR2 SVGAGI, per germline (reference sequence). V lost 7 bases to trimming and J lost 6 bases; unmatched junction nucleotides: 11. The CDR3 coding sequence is TGTGCCAGCACCAATCCATCGGGGACAGGGGGTCAGCCCCAGCATTTT. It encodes CASTNPSGTGGQPQHF.

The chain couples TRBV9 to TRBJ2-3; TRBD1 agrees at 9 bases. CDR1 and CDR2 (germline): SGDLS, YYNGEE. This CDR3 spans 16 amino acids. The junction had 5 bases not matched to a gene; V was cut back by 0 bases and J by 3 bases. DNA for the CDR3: TGTGCCAGCAGCGTAGGTCGGGACAGGGTAACAGATACGCAGTATTTT. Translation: CASSVGRDRVTDTQYF.

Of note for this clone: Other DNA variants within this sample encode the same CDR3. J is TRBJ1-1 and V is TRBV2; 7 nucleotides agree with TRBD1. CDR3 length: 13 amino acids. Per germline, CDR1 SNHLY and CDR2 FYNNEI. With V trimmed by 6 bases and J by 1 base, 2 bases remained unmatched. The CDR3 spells CASSQGENTEAFF. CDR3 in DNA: TGTGCCAGCAGCCAGGGGGAGAACACTGAAGCTTTCTTT.

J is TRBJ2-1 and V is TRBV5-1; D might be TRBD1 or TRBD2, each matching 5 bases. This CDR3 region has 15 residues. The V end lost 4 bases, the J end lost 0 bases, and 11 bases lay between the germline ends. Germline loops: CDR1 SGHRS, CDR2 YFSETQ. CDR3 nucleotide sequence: TGCGCCAGCAGCCCTGGGGGAAGCTCCTACAATGAGCAGTTCTTC. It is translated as CASSPGGSSYNEQFF.

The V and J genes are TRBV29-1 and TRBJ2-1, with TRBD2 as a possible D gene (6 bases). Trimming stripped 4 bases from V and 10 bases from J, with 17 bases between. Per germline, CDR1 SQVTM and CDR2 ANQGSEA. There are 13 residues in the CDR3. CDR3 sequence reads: CSVVTYLASEQFF. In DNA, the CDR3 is TGCAGCGTTGTGACCTATCTAGCGAGCGAGCAGTTCTTC.

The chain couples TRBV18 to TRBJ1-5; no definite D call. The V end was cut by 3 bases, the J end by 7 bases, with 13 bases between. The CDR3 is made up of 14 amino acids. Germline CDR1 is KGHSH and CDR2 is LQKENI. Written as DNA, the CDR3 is TGTGCCAGCTCACCCACCGCGACGGGGCAGCCCCAGCATTTT. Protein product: CASSPTATGQPQHF.

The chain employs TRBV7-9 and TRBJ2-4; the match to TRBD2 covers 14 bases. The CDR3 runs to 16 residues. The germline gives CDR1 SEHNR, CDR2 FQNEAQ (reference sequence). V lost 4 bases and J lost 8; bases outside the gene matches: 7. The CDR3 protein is CASSSGTSGSIDIQYF. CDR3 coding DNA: TGTGCCAGCAGCTCTGGGACTAGCGGGAGTATAGACATTCAGTACTTC.

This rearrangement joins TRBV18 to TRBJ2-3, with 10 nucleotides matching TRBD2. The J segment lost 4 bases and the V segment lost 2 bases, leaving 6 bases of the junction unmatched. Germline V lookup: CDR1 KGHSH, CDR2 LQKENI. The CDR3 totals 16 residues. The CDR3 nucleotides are TGTGCCAGCTCACCAACAGCGGGAGGGCTGCCAGATACGCAGTATTTT. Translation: CASSPTAGGLPDTQYF.

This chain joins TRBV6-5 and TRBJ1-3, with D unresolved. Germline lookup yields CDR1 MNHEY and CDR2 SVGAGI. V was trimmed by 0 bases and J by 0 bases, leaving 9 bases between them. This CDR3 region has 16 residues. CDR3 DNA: TGTGCCAGCAGTTACTCGGGCAGGAGCTCTGGAAACACCATATATTTT. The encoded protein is CASSYSGRSSGNTIYF.

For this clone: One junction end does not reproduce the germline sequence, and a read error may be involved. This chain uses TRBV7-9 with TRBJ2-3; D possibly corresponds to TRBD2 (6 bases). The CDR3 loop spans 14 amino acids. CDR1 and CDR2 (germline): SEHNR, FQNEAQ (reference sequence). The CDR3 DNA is TGTGCCAGCAGCCTAGCGAGCGACACAGATACGCAGTATTTT. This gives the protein CASSLASDTDTQYF.

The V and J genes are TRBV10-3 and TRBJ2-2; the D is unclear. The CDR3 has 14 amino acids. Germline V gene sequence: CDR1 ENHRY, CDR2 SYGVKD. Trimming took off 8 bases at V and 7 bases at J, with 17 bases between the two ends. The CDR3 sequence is CAIELGPSGGELFF. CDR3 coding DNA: TGTGCCATCGAGCTAGGACCGTCAGGCGGGGAGCTGTTTTTT.

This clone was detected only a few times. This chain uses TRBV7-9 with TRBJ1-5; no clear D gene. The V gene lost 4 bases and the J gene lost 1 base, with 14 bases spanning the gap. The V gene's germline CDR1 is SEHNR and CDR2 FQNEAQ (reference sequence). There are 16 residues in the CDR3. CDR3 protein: CASSSFGSGSNQPQHF. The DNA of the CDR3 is TGTGCCAGCAGCTCCTTCGGGTCGGGGAGCAATCAGCCCCAGCATTTT.

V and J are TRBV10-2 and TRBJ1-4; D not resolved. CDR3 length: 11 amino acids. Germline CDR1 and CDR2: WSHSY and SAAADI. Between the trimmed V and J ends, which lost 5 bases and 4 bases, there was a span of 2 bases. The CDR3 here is CASSFNEKLFF. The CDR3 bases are TGCGCCAGCAGTTTTAATGAAAAACTGTTTTTT.

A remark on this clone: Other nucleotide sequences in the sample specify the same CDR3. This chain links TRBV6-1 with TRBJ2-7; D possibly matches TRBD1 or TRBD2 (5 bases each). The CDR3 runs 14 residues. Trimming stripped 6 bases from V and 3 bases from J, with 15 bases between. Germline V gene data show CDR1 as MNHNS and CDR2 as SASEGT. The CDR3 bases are TGTGCCAGCAGGGGGGATGAGTGGCTCTACGAGCAGTACTTC. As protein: CASRGDEWLYEQYF.

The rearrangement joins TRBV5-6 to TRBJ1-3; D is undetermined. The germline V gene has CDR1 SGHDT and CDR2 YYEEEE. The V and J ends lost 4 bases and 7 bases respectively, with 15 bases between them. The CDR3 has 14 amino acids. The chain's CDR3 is CASSPGARGNTIYF. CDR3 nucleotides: TGTGCCAGCAGCCCAGGTGCCCGCGGGAACACCATATATTTT.

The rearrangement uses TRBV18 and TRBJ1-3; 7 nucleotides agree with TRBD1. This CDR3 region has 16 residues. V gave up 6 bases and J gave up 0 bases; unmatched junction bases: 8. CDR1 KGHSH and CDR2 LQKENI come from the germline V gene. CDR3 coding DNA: TGTGCCAGCTCTCTACACCCAGGGGGCTCTGGAAACACCATATATTTT. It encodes CASSLHPGGSGNTIYF. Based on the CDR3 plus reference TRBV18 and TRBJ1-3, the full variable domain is NAGVMQNPRHLVRRRGQEARLRCSPMKGHSHVYWYRQLPEEGLKFMVYLQKENIIDESGMPKERFSAEFPKEGPSILRIQQVVRGDSAAYFCASSLHPGGSGNTIYFGEGSWLTVV.

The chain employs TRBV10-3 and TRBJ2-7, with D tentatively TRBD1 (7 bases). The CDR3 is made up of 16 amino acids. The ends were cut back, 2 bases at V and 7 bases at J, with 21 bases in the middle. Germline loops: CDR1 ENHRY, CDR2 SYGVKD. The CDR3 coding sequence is TGTGCCATCAGTGAGCCAACCGAAGGGGGCGCGGGGGAGCAGTACTTC. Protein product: CAISEPTEGGAGEQYF.

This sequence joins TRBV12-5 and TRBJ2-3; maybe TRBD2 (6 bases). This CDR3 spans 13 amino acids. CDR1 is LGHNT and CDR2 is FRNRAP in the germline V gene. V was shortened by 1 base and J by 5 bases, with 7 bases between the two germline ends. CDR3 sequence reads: CASGLAGGDTQYF. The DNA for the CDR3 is TGTGCTAGTGGTTTGGCCGGGGGAGATACGCAGTATTTT.

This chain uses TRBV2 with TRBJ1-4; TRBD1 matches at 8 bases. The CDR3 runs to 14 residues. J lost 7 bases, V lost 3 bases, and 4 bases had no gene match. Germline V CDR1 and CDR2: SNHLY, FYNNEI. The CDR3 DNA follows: TGTGCCAGCAGTGACGGCAGGGGGCGTGAAAAACTGTTTTTT. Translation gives CASSDGRGREKLFF.

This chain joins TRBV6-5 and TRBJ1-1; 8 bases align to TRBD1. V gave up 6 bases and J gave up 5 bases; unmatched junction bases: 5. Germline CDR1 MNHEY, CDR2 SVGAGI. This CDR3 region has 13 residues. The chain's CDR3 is CASSRGPDTEAFF. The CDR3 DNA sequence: TGTGCCAGCAGCAGGGGGCCAGATACTGAAGCTTTCTTT.

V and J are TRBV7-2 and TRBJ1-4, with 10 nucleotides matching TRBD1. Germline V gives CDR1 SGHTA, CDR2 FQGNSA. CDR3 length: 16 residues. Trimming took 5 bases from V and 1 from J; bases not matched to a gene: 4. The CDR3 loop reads CASSPTGGVTNEKLFF. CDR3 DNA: TGTGCCAGCAGCCCGACAGGGGGCGTAACTAATGAAAAACTGTTTTTT.